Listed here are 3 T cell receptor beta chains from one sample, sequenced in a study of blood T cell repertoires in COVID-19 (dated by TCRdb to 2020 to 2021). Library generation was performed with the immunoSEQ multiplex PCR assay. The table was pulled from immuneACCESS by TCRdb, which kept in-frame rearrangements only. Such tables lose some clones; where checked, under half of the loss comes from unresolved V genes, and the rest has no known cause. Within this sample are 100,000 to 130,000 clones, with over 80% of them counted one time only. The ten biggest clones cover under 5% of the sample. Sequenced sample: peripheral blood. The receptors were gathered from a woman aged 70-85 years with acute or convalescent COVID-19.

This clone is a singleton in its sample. The CDR3 protein is CARSPGQGVYQRFF. Here the CDR3 DNA reads TGTGCCAGAAGCCCGGGACAGGGGGTATATCAACGGTTCTTC. The chain uses TRBV5-3 and TRBJ2-1, with 11 positions matching TRBD1. TRBV5-3 is an ORF; its function is uncertain. V was clipped by 4 bases and J by 15 bases; unmatched bases: 12. CDR3 length: 14 amino acids.

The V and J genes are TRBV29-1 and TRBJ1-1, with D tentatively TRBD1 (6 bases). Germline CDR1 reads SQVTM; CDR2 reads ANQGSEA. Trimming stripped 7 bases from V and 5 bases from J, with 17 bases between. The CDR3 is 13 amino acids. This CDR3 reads CSGNRGQGTEAFF. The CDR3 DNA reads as TGCAGCGGGAACCGGGGCCAGGGGACTGAAGCTTTCTTT.

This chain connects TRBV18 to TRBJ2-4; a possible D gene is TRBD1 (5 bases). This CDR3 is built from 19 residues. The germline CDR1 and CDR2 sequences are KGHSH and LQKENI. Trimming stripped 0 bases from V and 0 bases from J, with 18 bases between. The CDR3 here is CASSPPPREVVLAKNIQYF. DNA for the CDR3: TGTGCCAGCTCACCACCTCCCAGGGAAGTTGTATTAGCCAAAAACATTCAGTACTTC.